This T cell receptor (beta chain) is from a study of CD8+ T cells in alopecia areata. Across the whole study: Treatment with tofacitinib (6 to 18 months) was followed by 6 months off drug.

The study's findings and limits: Scalp clonality and expanded CD8+ clones among the top 100 showed significant decreases with tofacitinib. In scalp and blood, many expanded lesional clones persisted during tofacitinib.

The CDR3 totals 16 residues. Germline assignment: CDR1 SGHRS and CDR2 YFSETQ. The V and J ends lost 4 bases and 2 bases, in that order; junction bases with no gene match: 10. RNA extraction and reverse transcription yielded cDNA as sequencing template. The protocol was immunoSEQ multiplex PCR, while the TCRdb copy is restricted to in-frame clones and leaves out a portion. The sample records hundreds of thousands of clones, about 60% being singletons. In the case of this clone: What it recognizes is unknown.

As for treatment: oral pan-JAK inhibitor, 5-10 mg twice daily. Obtained from alopecia areata patients were lesional scalp punch biopsies along with peripheral blood. The specimen comprised CD4+ T cells sorted from blood, sampled around week 52, from a patient treated with tofacitinib. This clonotype was obtained from a human donor with alopecia areata. The J gene is TRBJ2-5, the V gene TRBV5-1, with TRBD2 matching over 8 bases. CDR3 DNA: TGCGCCAGCAGCGTGAGCGGGGGCCTACCACAAGAGACCCAGTACTTC. Protein: CASSVSGGLPQETQYF.